The source of this T cell receptor (beta chain) is a study of control samples from healthy donors and cancer patients. TCRdb's copy holds only in-frame clones and misses some; the assay was immunoSEQ multiplex PCR. The sample lists 80,000 to 100,000 clones; 80% to 95% were seen once. J lost 2 bases, V lost 1 base, and 4 bases had no gene match. This CDR3 has 16 residues. Germline V gives CDR1 SGDLS, CDR2 YYNGEE. The V and J genes are TRBV9 and TRBJ2-3; the match to TRBD2 covers 10 bases. This clonotype was sampled from a human donor in good health. The donor label of this sample is uncertain. The sample consisted of blood. In DNA, the CDR3 is TGTGCCAGCAGCGTACTACTAGCGGGGACCACAGATACGCAGTATTTT. Amino acid sequence: CASSVLLAGTTDTQYF.